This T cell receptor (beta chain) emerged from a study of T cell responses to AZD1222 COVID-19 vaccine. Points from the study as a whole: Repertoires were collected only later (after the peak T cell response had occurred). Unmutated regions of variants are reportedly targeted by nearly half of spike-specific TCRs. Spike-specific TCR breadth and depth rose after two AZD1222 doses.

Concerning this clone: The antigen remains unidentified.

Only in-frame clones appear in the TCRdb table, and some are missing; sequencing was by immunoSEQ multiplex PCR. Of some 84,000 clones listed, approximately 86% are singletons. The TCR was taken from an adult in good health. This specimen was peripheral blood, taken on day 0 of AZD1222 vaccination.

The CDR3: CASSLAGRNEQFF. DNA for the CDR3: TGTGCCAGCAGTTTGGCAGGGCGGAATGAGCAGTTCTTC. The chain uses TRBV28 and TRBJ2-1, with a tentative D call TRBD1 (5 bases). The germline CDR1 and CDR2 sequences are MDHEN and SYDVKM. Trimming stripped 3 bases from V and 7 bases from J, with 10 bases between. The CDR3 spans 13 residues.